This T cell receptor (beta chain) was obtained from a study of blood T cell repertoires in COVID-19. The data were produced by immunoSEQ multiplex PCR, yet TCRdb's version contains in-frame clones alone and is incomplete. This table holds roughly 140,000 clones, 80% found once. CDR1 is MDHEN and CDR2 is SYDVKM in the germline V gene. The CDR3 totals 16 residues. The V gene end was trimmed by 1 base and the J gene end by 1 base; junction bases not matched to a gene: 7. Sequencing used peripheral blood. This TCR was recovered from a man between 60 and 70 years old with active or convalescent COVID-19. This sequence joins TRBV28 and TRBJ2-7; 7 bases are shared with TRBD1. Here the CDR3 reads CASSLFGQEVSYEQYF. The CDR3 DNA is TGTGCCAGCAGTTTATTCGGACAGGAAGTTTCCTACGAGCAGTACTTC.